Included here is one T cell receptor (beta chain) sequence, with context. Antigen specificity is unknown. Some second doses came at about 4 weeks and others at about 12 weeks; these were pooled. The data are from a study of T cell responses to AZD1222 COVID-19 vaccine. Study results and limitations: The donors showed a predominance of white British ancestry and of females, with possible underestimation of clonal diversity. Baseline seropositivity occurred in only a handful of AZD1222 recipients.

Repertoires were generated with immunoSEQ multiplex PCR, while TCRdb's copy carries only in-frame clones and drops some. Among over 130,000 clones listed, about 91% were seen once. The germline V gene has CDR1 GTSNPN and CDR2 SVGIG (reference sequence). Trimming took 1 base from V and 5 from J, leaving 11 bases between them. The CDR3 length is 13 residues. The sequence derives from an adult who received the AZD1222 COVID-19 vaccine. The sample here was peripheral blood, taken 28 days after the second AZD1222 dose. The chain links TRBV30 to TRBJ1-1; D is undetermined. The CDR3 sequence: CAWSAQLRTEAFF. Written as DNA, the CDR3 is TGTGCCTGGAGTGCACAATTGAGGACTGAAGCTTTCTTT.